Listed below are T cell receptor beta chains from one sample, sequenced in a study of vaccination effects on CD4 cells after COVID-19. Profiled with immunoSEQ multiplex PCR; TCRdb holds only in-frame clones, not every one. Counted here are 72,000 or so clones, around 70% occurring once; the ten biggest clones make up about 2.2%. The antigens for these receptors are not known. The sequenced sample was CD4+ T cells from PBMCs cultured without peptide, obtained after COVID-19 vaccination. Every receptor here comes from a human donor who received a COVID-19 vaccine. CDR3s include the opening cysteine and the closing phenylalanine or tryptophan. The D gene is left open where the match is weak. Clone size appears in some rows only: once, few, many, or a class for an expanded clone.

V gene,J gene,clone size,CDR3 length,D gene,CDR3 protein,CDR3 DNA
TRBV3-1/TRBV3-2,TRBJ1-1,.,14,.,CASSPSGVNTEAFF,TGTGCCAGCAGCCCCTCTGGGGTTAACACTGAAGCTTTCTTT
TRBV5-8,TRBJ2-2,.,14,.,CASSFDQNTGELFF,TGTGCCAGCAGCTTCGATCAGAACACCGGGGAGCTGTTTTTT
TRBV27,TRBJ2-1,.,16,.,CASSLFPGQSYNEQFF,TGTGCCAGCAGTTTATTTCCCGGACAGAGCTACAATGAGCAGTTCTTC
TRBV5-4,TRBJ2-3,once,15,.,CASSRGGASTDTQYF,TGTGCCAGCAGTCGAGGCGGGGCTAGCACAGATACGCAGTATTTT
TRBV29-1,TRBJ2-6,once,13,.,CSALDLGANVLTF,TGCAGCGCCTTGGATTTGGGGGCCAACGTCCTGACTTTC
TRBV7-9,TRBJ2-1,few,14,TRBD2,CASSRWGGLHEQFF,TGTGCCAGCAGCCGCTGGGGGGGGTTACATGAGCAGTTCTTC
TRBV11-2,TRBJ2-3,.,13,.,CASSHPPSATQYF,TGTGCCAGCAGCCACCCGCCGAGCGCTACGCAGTATTTT
TRBV30,TRBJ1-5,.,13,.,CAWSVNSNQPQHF,TGTGCCTGGAGCGTAAATAGCAATCAGCCCCAGCATTTT
TRBV18,TRBJ1-1,.,15,.,CASSPLGGSNTEAFF,TGTGCCAGCTCACCCCTGGGGGGATCAAACACTGAAGCTTTCTTT
TRBV19,TRBJ1-6,.,17,.,CASTLRPTSSYNSPLHF,TGTGCCAGTACTCTCCGACCGACTAGCTCCTATAATTCACCCCTCCACTTT
TRBV6-4,TRBJ2-4,.,18,TRBD1,CASSVFPPGQGAKNIQYF,TGTGCCAGCAGTGTCTTCCCCCCGGGGCAGGGGGCGAAAAACATTCAGTACTTC
TRBV5-6,TRBJ1-2,.,10,.,CASFQGGYTF,TGTGCCAGCTTTCAAGGCGGCTACACCTTC
TRBV29-1,TRBJ2-5,.,13,TRBD2,CSTGEGLRETQYF,TGCAGCACGGGGGAGGGGCTGAGAGAGACCCAGTACTTC
TRBV10-3,TRBJ1-1,.,13,TRBD1,CAISATQGTGAFF,TGTGCCATCAGTGCCACACAGGGGACGGGAGCTTTCTTT
TRBV14,TRBJ2-1,.,17,.,CASSHRPVSGYQGEQFF,TGTGCCAGCAGTCATCGTCCGGTTAGCGGATACCAGGGTGAGCAGTTCTTC
TRBV5-1,TRBJ1-1,once,15,.,CASSFLGEAGTEAFF,TGCGCCAGCAGCTTCCTAGGGGAGGCAGGCACTGAAGCTTTCTTT
TRBV6-6,TRBJ1-5,.,15,TRBD1,CASTLRGQGNQPQHF,TGTGCCAGCACCCTACGGGGACAGGGCAATCAGCCCCAGCATTTT
TRBV4-3,TRBJ2-3,few,16,.,CASSHSWGMSTDTQYF,TGCGCCAGCAGCCACTCATGGGGTATGAGCACAGATACGCAGTATTTT
TRBV5-1,TRBJ1-6,.,14,TRBD1,CASSTGEYNSPLHF,TGCGCCAGCAGTACAGGGGAGTATAATTCACCCCTCCACTTT
TRBV4-3,TRBJ1-6,.,16,TRBD1,CASSHDTGANNSPLHF,TGCGCCAGCAGCCATGACACAGGGGCCAATAATTCACCCCTCCACTTT
TRBV2,TRBJ1-5,.,15,TRBD1,CASSLRDRESQPQHF,TGTGCCAGCAGTCTACGGGACAGGGAAAGTCAGCCCCAGCATTTT
TRBV9,TRBJ2-3,.,15,.,CASSVTPQVSDTQYF,TGTGCCAGCAGCGTAACCCCACAGGTATCAGATACGCAGTATTTT
TRBV2,TRBJ2-5,.,15,.,CASSELVGGAETQYF,TGTGCCAGCAGTGAATTAGTGGGGGGAGCTGAGACCCAGTACTTC
TRBV15,TRBJ1-3,.,17,.,CATSRGLTEVSGNTIYF,TGTGCCACCAGCAGAGGATTAACGGAGGTCTCTGGAAACACCATATATTTT
TRBV2,TRBJ2-3,.,14,TRBD2,CASTPGGPADTQYF,TGTGCCAGCACCCCGGGGGGGCCCGCAGATACGCAGTATTTT
TRBV7-3,TRBJ1-6,.,14,.,CASSRTGGSSPLHF,TGTGCCAGCAGTCGTACAGGAGGGAGTTCACCCCTCCACTTT
TRBV29-1,TRBJ2-5,.,13,TRBD1,CSAGDRGGQTQYF,TGCAGCGCCGGGGACAGGGGCGGGCAGACCCAGTACTTC
TRBV4-1,TRBJ2-4,.,14,.,CASNQIQGSGIQYF,TGCGCCAGCAACCAGATACAGGGTTCGGGCATTCAGTACTTC
TRBV6-1,TRBJ1-2,.,11,.,CASSDPDGYTF,TGTGCCAGCAGTGATCCCGATGGCTACACCTTC
TRBV6-5,TRBJ1-3,.,13,TRBD1,CASTDRGGNTIYF,TGTGCCAGCACGGACAGGGGAGGAAACACCATATATTTT
TRBV5-1,TRBJ2-1,.,16,.,CASSLGTGISYNEQFF,TGCGCCAGCAGCTTGGGGACGGGGATCTCCTACAATGAGCAGTTCTTC
TRBV5-1,TRBJ1-1,.,14,.,CASSDNPGITEAFF,TGCGCCAGCAGCGACAACCCAGGGATCACTGAAGCTTTCTTT
TRBV2,TRBJ2-5,.,14,.,CASSESGYQETQYF,TGTGCCAGCAGTGAGTCGGGGTACCAAGAGACCCAGTACTTC
TRBV7-8,TRBJ2-4,few,13,.,CASSPRLGVTQYF,TGTGCCAGCAGCCCTCGACTCGGGGTCACTCAGTACTTC
TRBV10-2,TRBJ2-1,once,14,TRBD2,CASSEGTTYNEQFF,TGCGCCAGCAGTGAAGGGACTACCTACAATGAGCAGTTCTTC
TRBV5-4,TRBJ2-1,.,15,TRBD2,CASSRASGRVNEQFF,TGTGCCAGCAGCCGTGCTAGCGGCCGGGTCAATGAGCAGTTCTTC
TRBV15,TRBJ1-5,few,15,.,CATRRLGPGTQPQHF,TGTGCCACCAGAAGATTGGGGCCCGGCACCCAGCCCCAGCATTTT
TRBV4-2,TRBJ2-3,.,15,TRBD2,CASSPIAGSTDTQYF,TGTGCCAGCAGCCCCATAGCGGGGTCCACAGATACGCAGTATTTT
TRBV5-1,TRBJ2-5,.,14,.,CASSPTPGRETQYF,TGCGCCAGCAGCCCTACACCGGGTCGAGAGACCCAGTACTTC
TRBV7-2,TRBJ1-2,few,13,.,CASSPRGTSGYTF,TGTGCCAGCAGCCCTAGAGGGACAAGCGGCTACACCTTC
TRBV7-2,TRBJ1-4,.,15,TRBD1,CASRQGALGGEKLFF,TGTGCCAGCAGACAGGGGGCCTTAGGTGGTGAAAAACTGTTTTTT
TRBV18,TRBJ2-5,.,13,.,CASSLSDYETQYF,TGTGCCAGCTCCCTGTCGGACTACGAGACCCAGTACTTC
TRBV11-2,TRBJ1-1,.,14,.,CASSLISLNTEAFF,TGTGCCAGCAGCTTAATAAGCTTGAACACTGAAGCTTTCTTT
TRBV2,TRBJ2-5,.,13,TRBD2,CASRSGEGETQYF,TGTGCCAGCAGATCCGGGGAGGGTGAGACCCAGTACTTC